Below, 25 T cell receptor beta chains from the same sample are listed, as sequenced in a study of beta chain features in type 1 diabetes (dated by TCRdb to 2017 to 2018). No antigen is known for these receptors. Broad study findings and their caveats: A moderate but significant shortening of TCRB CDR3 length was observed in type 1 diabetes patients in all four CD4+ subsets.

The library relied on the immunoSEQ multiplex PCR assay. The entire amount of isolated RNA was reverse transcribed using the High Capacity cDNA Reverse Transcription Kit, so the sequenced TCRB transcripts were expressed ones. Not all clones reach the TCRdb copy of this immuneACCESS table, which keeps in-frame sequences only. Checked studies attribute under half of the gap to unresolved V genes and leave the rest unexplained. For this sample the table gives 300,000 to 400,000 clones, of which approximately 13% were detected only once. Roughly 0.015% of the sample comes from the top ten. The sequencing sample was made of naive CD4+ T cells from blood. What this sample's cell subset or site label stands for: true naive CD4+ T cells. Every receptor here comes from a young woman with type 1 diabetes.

The CDR3 loop is CASSQRTSPRSYNEQFF. CDR3 DNA sequence: TGTGCCAGCAGCCAACGGACTAGCCCCAGGTCCTACAATGAGCAGTTCTTC. The chain links TRBV5-4 to TRBJ2-1, with 8 nucleotides matching TRBD2. J gave up 1 base and V 4 bases, and 10 bases lay outside the gene matches. The CDR3 loop spans 17 amino acids. Germline CDR1 and CDR2: SGHNT and YYREEE (reference sequence).

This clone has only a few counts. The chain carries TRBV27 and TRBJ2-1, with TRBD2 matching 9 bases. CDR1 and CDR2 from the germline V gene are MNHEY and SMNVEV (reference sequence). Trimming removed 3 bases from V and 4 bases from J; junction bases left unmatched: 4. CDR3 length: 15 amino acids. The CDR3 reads CASSFEAGGYNEQFF. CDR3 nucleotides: TGTGCCAGCAGTTTTGAAGCGGGAGGATACAATGAGCAGTTCTTC.

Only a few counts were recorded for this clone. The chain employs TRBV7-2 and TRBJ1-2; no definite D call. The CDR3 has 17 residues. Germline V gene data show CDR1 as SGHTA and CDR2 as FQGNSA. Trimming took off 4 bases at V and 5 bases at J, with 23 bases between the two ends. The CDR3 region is CASSSPGLEGVVYGYTF. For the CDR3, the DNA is TGTGCCAGCAGCTCCCCAGGCCTTGAGGGCGTAGTTTATGGCTACACCTTC.

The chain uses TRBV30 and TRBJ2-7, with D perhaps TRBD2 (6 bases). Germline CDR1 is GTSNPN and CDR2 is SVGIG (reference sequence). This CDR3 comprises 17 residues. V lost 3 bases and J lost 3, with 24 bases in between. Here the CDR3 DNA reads TGTGCCTGGAGCTTCGGTAAGCTTGGCGGGATTGTCTACGAGCAGTACTTC. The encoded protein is CAWSFGKLGGIVYEQYF. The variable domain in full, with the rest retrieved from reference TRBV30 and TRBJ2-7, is SQTIHQWPATLVQPVGSPLSLECTVEGTSNPNLYWYRQAAGRGLQLLFYSVGIGQISSEVPQNLSASRPQDRQFILSSKKLLLSDSGFYLCAWSFGKLGGIVYEQYFGPGTRLTVT.

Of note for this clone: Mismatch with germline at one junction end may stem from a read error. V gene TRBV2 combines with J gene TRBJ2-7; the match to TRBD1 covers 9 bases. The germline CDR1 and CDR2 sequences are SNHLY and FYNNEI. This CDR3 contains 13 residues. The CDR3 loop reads CASSEGQGLLRDF. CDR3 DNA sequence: TGTGCCAGCAGTGAGGGACAGGGACTTCTGAGGGACTTC.

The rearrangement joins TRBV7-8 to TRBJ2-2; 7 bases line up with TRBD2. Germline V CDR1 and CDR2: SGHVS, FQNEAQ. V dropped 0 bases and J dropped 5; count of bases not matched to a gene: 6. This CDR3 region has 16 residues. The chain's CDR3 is CASSLAGRAGTGELFF. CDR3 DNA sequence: TGTGCCAGCAGCTTAGCAGGGAGGGCCGGGACCGGGGAGCTGTTTTTT.

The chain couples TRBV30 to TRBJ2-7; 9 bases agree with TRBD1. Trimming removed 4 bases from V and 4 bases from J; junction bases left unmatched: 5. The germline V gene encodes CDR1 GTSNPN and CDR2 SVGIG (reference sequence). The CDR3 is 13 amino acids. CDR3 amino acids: CAWTRDRAYEQYF. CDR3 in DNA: TGTGCCTGGACGCGGGACAGGGCTTACGAGCAGTACTTC.

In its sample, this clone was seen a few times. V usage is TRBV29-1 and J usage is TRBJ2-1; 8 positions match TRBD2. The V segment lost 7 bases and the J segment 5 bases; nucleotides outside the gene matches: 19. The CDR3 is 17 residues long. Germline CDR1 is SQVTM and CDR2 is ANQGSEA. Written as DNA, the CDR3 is TGCAGCGCCCCTCAGCTAGCGGGTTTACAAGGGCACAATGAGCAGTTCTTC. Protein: CSAPQLAGLQGHNEQFF.

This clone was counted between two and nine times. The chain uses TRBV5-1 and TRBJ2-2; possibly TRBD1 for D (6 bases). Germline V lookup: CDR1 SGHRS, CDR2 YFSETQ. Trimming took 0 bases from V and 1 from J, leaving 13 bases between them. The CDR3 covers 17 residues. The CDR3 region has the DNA TGCGCCAGCAGCTTGGTGCCCTTGACAGGGAACACCGGGGAGCTGTTTTTT. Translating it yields CASSLVPLTGNTGELFF.

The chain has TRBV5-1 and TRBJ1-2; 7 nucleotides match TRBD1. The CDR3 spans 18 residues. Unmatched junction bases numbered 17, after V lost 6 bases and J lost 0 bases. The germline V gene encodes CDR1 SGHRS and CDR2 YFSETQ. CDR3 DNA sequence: TGCGCCAGCACCATCGGGCAGGGGGGCTTTGGCTCTAACTATGGCTACACCTTC. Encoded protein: CASTIGQGGFGSNYGYTF.

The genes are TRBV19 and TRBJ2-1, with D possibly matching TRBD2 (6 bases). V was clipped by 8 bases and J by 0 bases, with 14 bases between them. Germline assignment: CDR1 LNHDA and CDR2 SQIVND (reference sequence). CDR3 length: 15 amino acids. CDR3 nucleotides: TGTGCCAGTCGCCTGGGCGGGACCTCCTACAATGAGCAGTTCTTC. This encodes CASRLGGTSYNEQFF.

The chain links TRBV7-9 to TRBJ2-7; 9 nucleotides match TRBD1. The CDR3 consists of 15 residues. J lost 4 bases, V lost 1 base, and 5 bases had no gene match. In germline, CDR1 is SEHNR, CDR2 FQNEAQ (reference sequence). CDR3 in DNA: TGTGCCAGCAGCTTAGGGACAGGGGTACTGTACGAGCAGTACGTC. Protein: CASSLGTGVLYEQYV.

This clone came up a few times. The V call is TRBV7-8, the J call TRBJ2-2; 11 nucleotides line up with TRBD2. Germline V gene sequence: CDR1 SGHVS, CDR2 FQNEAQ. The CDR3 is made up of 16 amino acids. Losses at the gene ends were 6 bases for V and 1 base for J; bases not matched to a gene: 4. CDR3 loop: CASSLTSGMNTGELFF. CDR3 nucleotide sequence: TGTGCCAGCAGTTTGACTAGCGGGATGAACACCGGGGAGCTGTTTTTT.

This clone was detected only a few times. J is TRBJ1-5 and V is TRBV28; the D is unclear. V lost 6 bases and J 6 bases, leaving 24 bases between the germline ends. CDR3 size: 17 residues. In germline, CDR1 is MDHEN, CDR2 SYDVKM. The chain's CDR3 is CASSRPHQAMSFQPQHF. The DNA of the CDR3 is TGTGCCAGCAGCCGCCCCCACCAGGCGATGTCCTTTCAGCCCCAGCATTTT.

CDR3 sequence (DNA): TGTGCCAGCAGCTTTTGGGGGGGGAAAGAGACCCAGTACTTC. Protein: CASSFWGGKETQYF. J is TRBJ2-5 and V is TRBV5-6; 7 positions match TRBD2. V dropped 2 bases and J dropped 3; count of bases not matched to a gene: 4. Germline CDR1 and CDR2: SGHDT and YYEEEE. This CDR3 has 14 amino acids.

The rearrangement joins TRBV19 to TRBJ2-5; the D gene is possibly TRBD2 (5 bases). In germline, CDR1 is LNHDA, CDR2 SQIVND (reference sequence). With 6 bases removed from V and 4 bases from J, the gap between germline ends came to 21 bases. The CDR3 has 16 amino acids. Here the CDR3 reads CASSSTGSNPLETQYF. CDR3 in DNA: TGTGCCAGTAGCAGTACGGGGTCCAACCCCCTAGAGACCCAGTACTTC.

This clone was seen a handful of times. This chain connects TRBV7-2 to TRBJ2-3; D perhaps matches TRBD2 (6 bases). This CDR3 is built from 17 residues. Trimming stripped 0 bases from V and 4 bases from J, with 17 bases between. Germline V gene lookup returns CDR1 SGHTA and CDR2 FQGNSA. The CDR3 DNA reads TGTGCCAGCAGCTTAGCTCGCATGGGACGCGGGGCAGATACGCAGTATTTT. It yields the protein CASSLARMGRGADTQYF.

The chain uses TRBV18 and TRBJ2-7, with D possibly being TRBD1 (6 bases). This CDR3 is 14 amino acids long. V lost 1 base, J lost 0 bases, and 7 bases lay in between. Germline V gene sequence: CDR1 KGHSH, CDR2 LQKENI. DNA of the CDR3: TGTGCCAGCTCACCACGACAGGACTCCTACGAGCAGTACTTC. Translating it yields CASSPRQDSYEQYF.

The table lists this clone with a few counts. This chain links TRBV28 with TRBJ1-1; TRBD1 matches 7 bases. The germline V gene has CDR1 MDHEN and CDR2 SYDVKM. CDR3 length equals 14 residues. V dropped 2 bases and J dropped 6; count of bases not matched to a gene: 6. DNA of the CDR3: TGTGCCAGCAGTTTACCGACAGGGCAGGCTGAAGCTTTCTTT. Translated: CASSLPTGQAEAFF.

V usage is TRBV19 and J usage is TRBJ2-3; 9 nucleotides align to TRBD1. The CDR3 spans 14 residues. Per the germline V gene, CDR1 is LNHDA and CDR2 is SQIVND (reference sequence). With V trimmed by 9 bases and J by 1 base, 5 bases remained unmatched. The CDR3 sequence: CASAGTGRTDTQYF. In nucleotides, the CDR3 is TGTGCCAGCGCCGGGACAGGGCGCACAGATACGCAGTATTTT. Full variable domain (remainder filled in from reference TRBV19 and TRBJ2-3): DGGITQSPKYLFRKEGQNVTLSCEQNLNHDAMYWYRQDPGQGLRLIYYSQIVNDFQKGDIAEGYSVSREKKESFPLTVTSAQKNPTAFYLCASAGTGRTDTQYFGPGTRLTVL.

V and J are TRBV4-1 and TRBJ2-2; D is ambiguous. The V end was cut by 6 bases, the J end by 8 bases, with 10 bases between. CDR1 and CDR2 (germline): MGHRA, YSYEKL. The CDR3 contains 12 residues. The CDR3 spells CASSSVFGELFF. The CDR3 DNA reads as TGCGCCAGCAGTTCGGTATTTGGGGAGCTGTTTTTT.

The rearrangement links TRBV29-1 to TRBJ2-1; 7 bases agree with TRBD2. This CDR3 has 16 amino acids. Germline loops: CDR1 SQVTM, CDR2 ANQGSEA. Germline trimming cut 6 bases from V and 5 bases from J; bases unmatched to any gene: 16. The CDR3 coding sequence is TGCAGCGTCCTGGTACTAGCGCCGGGGGGACACAATGAGCAGTTCTTC. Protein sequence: CSVLVLAPGGHNEQFF.

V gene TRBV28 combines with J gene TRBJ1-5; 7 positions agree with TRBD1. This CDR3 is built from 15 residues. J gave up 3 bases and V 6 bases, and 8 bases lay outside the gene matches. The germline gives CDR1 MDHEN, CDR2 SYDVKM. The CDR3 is CASRIKRGPNQPQHF. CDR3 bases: TGTGCCAGCAGGATTAAGAGGGGGCCCAATCAGCCCCAGCATTTT.

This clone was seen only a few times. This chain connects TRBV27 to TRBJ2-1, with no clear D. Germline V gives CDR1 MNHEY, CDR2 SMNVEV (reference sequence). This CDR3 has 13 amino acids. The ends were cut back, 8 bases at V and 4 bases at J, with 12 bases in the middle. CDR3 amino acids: CASSRGAYNEQFF. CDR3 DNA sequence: TGTGCCAGCTCTCGAGGAGCGTACAATGAGCAGTTCTTC.

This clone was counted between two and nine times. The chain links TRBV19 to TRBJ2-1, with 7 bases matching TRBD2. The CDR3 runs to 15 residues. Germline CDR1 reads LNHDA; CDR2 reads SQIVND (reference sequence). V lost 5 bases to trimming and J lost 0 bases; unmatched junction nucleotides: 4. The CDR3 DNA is TGTGCCAGTAGTGGGCGCGGGAGCTCCTACAATGAGCAGTTCTTC. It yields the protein CASSGRGSSYNEQFF.